The next 4 T cell receptor beta chains were all read from a single sample in a study of blood T cells in healthy people across ages. Then a second PCR, running roughly 7 to 11 cycles, was carried out with a sample-barcoded 5' primer and a J-beta primer mix. TCRdb recomputed calls from the 5' RACE reads with MiXCR, one row per CDR3 protein. The profile shows 650,000 to 1,000,000 distinct CDR3 sequences, around half of them singletons. The sample comprised blood. These receptors all stem from a man at least 80 years old in good health.

This clonotype was counted only a few times. The genes are TRBV5-1 and TRBJ2-1, with TRBD2 matching 10 bases. Germline CDR1 SGHRS, CDR2 YFSETQ. The junction had 11 bases not matched to a gene; V was cut back by 2 bases and J by 3 bases. CDR3 length equals 18 residues. The CDR3 nucleotides are TGCGCCAGCAGCTTAAATCCGGGACTAGCGCCTAACTACAATGAGCAGTTCTTC. It codes for CASSLNPGLAPNYNEQFF. Drawing the rest from reference TRBV5-1 and TRBJ2-1, the complete variable domain is KAGVTQTPRYLIKTRGQQVTLSCSPISGHRSVSWYQQTPGQGLQFLFEYFSETQRNKGNFPGRFSGRQFSNSRSEMNVSTLELGDSALYLCASSLNPGLAPNYNEQFFGPGTRLTVL.

The DNA of the CDR3 is TGCGCCAGCAGCTGGGCTCGGGACGGATCCTACGAGCAGTACTTC. It encodes CASSWARDGSYEQYF. The chain recombines TRBV5-1 with TRBJ2-7; D possibly uses TRBD1 or TRBD2 (5 bases each). The V end was cut by 3 bases, the J end by 1 base, with 14 bases between. The germline CDR1 and CDR2 sequences are SGHRS and YFSETQ. This CDR3 is built from 15 residues.

On this clonotype: A read error may produce the germline difference seen at one junction end. V gene TRBV6-1 combines with J gene TRBJ2-7; 8 positions match TRBD1. Germline CDR1 MNHNS, CDR2 SASEGT. The CDR3 sequence is 15 residues long. DNA for the CDR3: TGTGCCAACAGTGAAAGTGCAGGGGGCAACTACGAGCAGTACTTC. The encoded protein is CANSESAGGNYEQYF.

This clonotype was recorded a few times. V and J are TRBV2 and TRBJ2-1, with 7 bases identical to TRBD2. There are 17 residues in the CDR3. Germline loops: CDR1 SNHLY, CDR2 FYNNEI. The J segment lost 3 bases and the V segment lost 6 bases, leaving 14 bases of the junction unmatched. In DNA form, the CDR3 reads TGTGCCAGCAGCATCCTATTGTCTAGCGGTCTCTACAATGAGCAGTTCTTC. It encodes CASSILLSSGLYNEQFF.